This T cell receptor (beta chain) appears in the sequencing data of a study of post-analysis software for immune sequencing data. Study-level results: Higher frequency in patients than in controls was seen for five TRBV segments, with TRBV5-6, TRBV5-1 and TRBV20-1 among them. Samples from one preparation batch, clustered by F measure, grouped strongly together. Normalized Chao1 diversity was significantly lower in multiple sclerosis patients than in controls.

On this clonotype: The antigen remains undetermined.

Included in the TCR beta cDNA libraries were unique molecular identifiers. There were about 0.85 to 10 million T cells, and 480,000 or so cDNA molecules came from them. TCRdb reanalysed the PCR reads using MiXCR and keeps one entry per CDR3 protein. The sample includes approximately 770,000 distinct CDR3 sequences, just over 45% of them seen just once. Germline trimming cut 7 bases from V and 1 base from J; bases unmatched to any gene: 11. The CDR3 spans 16 residues. The germline V gene has CDR1 SGHAT and CDR2 FQNNGV. Sequenced material: blood. V and J are TRBV11-2 and TRBJ2-7, with 9 positions matching TRBD2. The receptor comes from a girl aged 10 to 17 with multiple sclerosis. The CDR3 DNA sequence: TGTGCCAGCATCGAATTTGGACTAGCGCCATCCTACGAGCAGTACTTC. Amino acid sequence: CASIEFGLAPSYEQYF.